The 5 T cell receptor beta chains listed next were all sequenced from one sample in a study of T-cell reconstitution after alpha-beta-depleted transplantation in children. TCRbeta library construction was performed incorporating unique molecular identifiers. TCRdb recomputed calls from the PCR reads with MiXCR, one row per CDR3 protein. In the table there are fewer than 550,000 distinct CDR3 sequences, roughly 11% of which are singletons. Here the sequenced sample was PBMCs, mostly from graft donor cells, taken 180 days after TCRalphabeta/CD19-depleted stem cell transplant. The receptors derive from a female patient between 2 and 15 years old who had a stem cell transplant for aplastic anemia, so the T cells may come from the graft donor.

This clonotype was seen only a few times. V gene TRBV7-9 combines with J gene TRBJ1-4, with D maybe TRBD1 (5 bases). Trimming took 5 bases from V and 7 from J, leaving 8 bases between them. This CDR3 is 12 amino acids long. Germline V lookup: CDR1 SEHNR, CDR2 FQNEAQ (reference sequence). CDR3 in amino acids: CASSPDSEKLFF. DNA for the CDR3: TGTGCCAGCAGCCCAGACAGTGAAAAACTGTTTTTT.

The CDR3 is CASSLRLAGVYDTQYF. CDR3 DNA: TGTGCCAGCAGCTTAAGACTAGCGGGAGTTTACGATACGCAGTATTTT. The chain is built from TRBV7-2 and TRBJ2-3; 12 nucleotides align to TRBD2. Germline trimming cut 2 bases from V and 6 bases from J; bases unmatched to any gene: 6. Germline V gives CDR1 SGHTA, CDR2 FQGNSA. This CDR3 has 16 amino acids.

The V gene is TRBV7-3, the J gene TRBJ2-5, with D possibly being TRBD1 or TRBD2 (6 bases each). V lost 1 base to trimming and J lost 2 bases, with 11 bases between them. The CDR3 is 15 amino acids. The germline V gene has CDR1 SGHTA and CDR2 FQGTGA. The CDR3 DNA sequence: TGTGCCAGCAGCTTAAGAGGAGGGGGGCAAGAGACCCAGTACTTC. Its translation: CASSLRGGGQETQYF.

This clonotype was detected a few times. The CDR3 here is CSASGLAGDGNIQYF. The CDR3 DNA follows: TGCAGTGCTTCCGGACTAGCGGGAGATGGGAACATTCAGTACTTC. V gene TRBV20-1 combines with J gene TRBJ2-4; 13 positions match TRBD2. The CDR3 is 15 amino acids. Trimming removed 5 bases from V and 7 bases from J; junction bases left unmatched: 8. CDR1 is DFQATT, CDR2 SNEGSKA, per germline (reference sequence).

This clonotype has just a few counts. The J gene is TRBJ1-2, the V gene TRBV29-1, with D unclear. Germline assignment: CDR1 SQVTM and CDR2 ANQGSEA. The CDR3 contains 12 residues. V lost 4 bases, J lost 2 bases, and 8 bases lay in between. CDR3 residues: CSVVLPNYGYTF. CDR3 in DNA: TGCAGCGTTGTCCTGCCGAACTATGGCTACACCTTC.